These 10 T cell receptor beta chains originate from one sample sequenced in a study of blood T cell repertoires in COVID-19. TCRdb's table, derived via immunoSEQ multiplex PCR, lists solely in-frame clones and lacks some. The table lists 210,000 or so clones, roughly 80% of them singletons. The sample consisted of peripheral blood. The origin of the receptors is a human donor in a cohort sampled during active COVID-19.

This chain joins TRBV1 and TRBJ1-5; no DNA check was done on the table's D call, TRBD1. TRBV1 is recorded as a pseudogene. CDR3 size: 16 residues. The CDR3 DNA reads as TGCACCAGCAGCCAAAGGGACAGGACCCATTCTCAGCCCCAGCATTTT. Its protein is CTSSQRDRTHSQPQHF.

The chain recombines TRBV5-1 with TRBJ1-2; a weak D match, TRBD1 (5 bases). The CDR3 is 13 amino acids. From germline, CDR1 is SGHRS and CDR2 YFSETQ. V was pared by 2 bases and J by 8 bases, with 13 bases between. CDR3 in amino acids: CASSLFGDSGYTF. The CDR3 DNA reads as TGCGCCAGCAGCTTATTCGGAGACAGCGGCTACACCTTC.

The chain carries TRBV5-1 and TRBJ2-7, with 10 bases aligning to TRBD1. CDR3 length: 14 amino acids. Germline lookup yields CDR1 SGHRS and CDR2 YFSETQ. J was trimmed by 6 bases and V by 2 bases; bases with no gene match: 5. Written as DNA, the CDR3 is TGCGCCAGCAGCTTCATGGGACAGGGGAGCGAGCAGTACTTC. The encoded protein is CASSFMGQGSEQYF.

The CDR3 here is CASSQLYGTALTDTQYF. CDR3 in DNA: TGTGCCAGCTCACAACTCTATGGGACAGCCCTCACAGATACGCAGTATTTT. The rearrangement links TRBV18 to TRBJ2-3, with 7 positions matching TRBD1. V gave up 4 bases and J gave up 2 bases; unmatched junction bases: 12. Germline-derived CDR1 and CDR2 are KGHSH and LQKENI. CDR3 length equals 17 residues.

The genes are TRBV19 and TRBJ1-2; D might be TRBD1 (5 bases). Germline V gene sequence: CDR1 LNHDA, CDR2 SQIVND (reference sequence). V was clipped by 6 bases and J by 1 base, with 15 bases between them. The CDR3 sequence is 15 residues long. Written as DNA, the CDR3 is TGTGCCAGTAGGCCACGACAGCCCAATAACTATGGCTACACCTTC. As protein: CASRPRQPNNYGYTF.

The CDR3 protein is CASSFTGWSYEQYF. The CDR3 bases are TGTGCCAGCAGTTTTACAGGGTGGTCCTACGAGCAGTACTTC. The V call is TRBV7-9, the J call TRBJ2-7; maybe TRBD1 (6 bases). Germline V gene sequence: CDR1 SEHNR, CDR2 FQNEAQ (reference sequence). The CDR3 contains 14 residues. Between the trimmed V and J ends, which lost 6 bases and 1 base, there was a span of 13 bases.

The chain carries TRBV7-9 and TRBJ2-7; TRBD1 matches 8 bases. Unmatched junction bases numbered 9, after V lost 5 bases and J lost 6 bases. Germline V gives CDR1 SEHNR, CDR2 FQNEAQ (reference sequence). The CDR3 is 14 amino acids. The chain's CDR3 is CASSISTGAREQYF. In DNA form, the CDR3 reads TGTGCCAGCAGCATATCGACAGGGGCGCGCGAGCAGTACTTC.

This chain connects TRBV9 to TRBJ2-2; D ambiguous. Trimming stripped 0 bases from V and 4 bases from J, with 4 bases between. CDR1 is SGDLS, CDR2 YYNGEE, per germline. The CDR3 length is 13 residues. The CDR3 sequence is CASSVVLTGELFF. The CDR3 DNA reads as TGTGCCAGCAGCGTAGTCCTCACCGGGGAGCTGTTTTTT.

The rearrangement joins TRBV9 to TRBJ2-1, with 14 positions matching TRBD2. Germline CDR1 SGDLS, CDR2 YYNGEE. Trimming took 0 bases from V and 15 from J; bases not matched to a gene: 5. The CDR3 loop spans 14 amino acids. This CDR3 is CASSVEGLAGEVFF. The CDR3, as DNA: TGTGCCAGCAGCGTAGAGGGACTAGCGGGAGAGGTGTTCTTC.

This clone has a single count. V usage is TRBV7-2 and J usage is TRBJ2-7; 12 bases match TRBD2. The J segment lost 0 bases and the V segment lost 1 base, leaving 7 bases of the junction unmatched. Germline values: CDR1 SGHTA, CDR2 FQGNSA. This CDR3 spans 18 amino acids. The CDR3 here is CASSLVLAGGPGSYEQYF. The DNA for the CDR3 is TGTGCCAGCAGCTTAGTACTAGCGGGAGGACCAGGCTCCTACGAGCAGTACTTC.